Listed here are 8 T cell receptor beta chains from one sample, sequenced in a study of Tregs in tolerant kidney transplant recipients (dated by TCRdb to about 2019). Receptor amplification or capture employed the immunoSEQ multiplex PCR assay. TCRdb obtained this table from immuneACCESS and retained in-frame rearrangements with V and J assigned. These tables miss some clones; where compared with another copy, unresolved V genes account for less than half of the shortfall, and the remainder is unexplained. This sample is represented by tens of thousands of clones; around 84% of them were singletons. The biggest ten clones account for about 4.7% of the sample. Sequencing used CD4+ T cells from blood. The receptor set was obtained from a human donor in good health.

The chain recombines TRBV5-4 with TRBJ2-7, with 11 bases that match TRBD2. Germline V gene data show CDR1 as SGHNT and CDR2 as YYREEE (reference sequence). The CDR3 consists of 14 residues. V trimming: 6 bases; J trimming: 0 bases; junction bases outside the gene matches: 2. The CDR3 here is CASNLAGGSYEQYF. Here the CDR3 DNA reads TGTGCCAGCAATCTAGCGGGGGGCTCCTACGAGCAGTACTTC.

This clone was recorded once. The chain joins TRBV14 to TRBJ2-3; D is unresolved. CDR3 length: 17 amino acids. Germline values: CDR1 SGHDN, CDR2 FVKESK. V was cut by 1 base and J by 2 bases, with 16 bases left in between. The CDR3 coding sequence is TGTGCCAGCAGCCAAGTGTTGGGGTCATGGCACACAGATACGCAGTATTTT. Translated, it gives CASSQVLGSWHTDTQYF.

The chain employs TRBV5-1 and TRBJ1-4, with D possibly matching TRBD1 (5 bases). V lost 1 base to trimming and J lost 3 bases, with 13 bases between them. The CDR3 extends over 16 amino acids. Germline V gene lookup returns CDR1 SGHRS and CDR2 YFSETQ. The CDR3 reads CASSLTGPDANEKLFF. The CDR3 DNA reads TGCGCCAGCAGCTTGACAGGCCCCGATGCTAATGAAAAACTGTTTTTT.

For the CDR3, the DNA is TGTGCCAGCAGCCGACAAGGAGGTAGCACAGATACGCAGTATTTT. Translating gives CASSRQGGSTDTQYF. The chain combines TRBV7-9 with TRBJ2-3; D perhaps matches TRBD2 (5 bases). Trimming removed 5 bases from V and 0 bases from J, with 12 bases in between. This CDR3 has 15 amino acids. Germline-derived CDR1 and CDR2 are SEHNR and FQNEAQ (reference sequence).

This chain joins TRBV5-6 and TRBJ1-3; unclear D gene. Germline loops: CDR1 SGHDT, CDR2 YYEEEE. Trimming shortened V by 8 bases and J by 4 bases, and 7 bases separated the two germline ends. CDR3 length equals 11 residues. The CDR3 protein is CASTLGNTIYF. CDR3 nucleotide sequence: TGTGCCAGTACGCTGGGAAACACCATATATTTT. Supplemented by reference TRBV5-6 and TRBJ1-3, the full variable domain reads DAGVTQSPTHLIKTRGQQVTLRCSPKSGHDTVSWYQQALGQGPQFIFQYYEEEERQRGNFPDRFSGHQFPNYSSELNVNALLLGDSALYLCASTLGNTIYFGEGSWLTVV.

This chain connects TRBV6-6 to TRBJ1-6; 7 nucleotides agree with TRBD1. Trimming took 5 bases from V and 9 from J; bases not matched to a gene: 10. This CDR3 contains 15 residues. Germline assignment: CDR1 MNHNY and CDR2 SVGAGI (reference sequence). DNA of the CDR3: TGTGCCAGCAGTCGCCCCCGGGACAGAAGTTCACCCCTCCACTTT. Translated: CASSRPRDRSSPLHF.

The chain combines TRBV29-1 with TRBJ2-1; D is ambiguous. V was pared by 4 bases and J by 11 bases, with 21 bases between. Germline CDR1 SQVTM, CDR2 ANQGSEA. The CDR3 is made up of 14 amino acids. The CDR3 bases are TGCAGCGTTGGGGCGTGGGTAGGCGACCCGCAGCAGTTCTTC. Its protein is CSVGAWVGDPQQFF.

The V and J genes are TRBV6-1 and TRBJ1-1; 7 bases align to TRBD1. After removal of 5 bases from V and 5 bases from J, the junction contained 8 bases not matched to a gene. CDR3 size: 14 residues. The germline gives CDR1 MNHNS, CDR2 SASEGT. In DNA form, the CDR3 reads TGTGCCAGCAGTAACAGGGGAGGGAGAACTGAAGCTTTCTTT. Amino acid sequence: CASSNRGGRTEAFF.